The 13 T cell receptor beta chains listed next were all sequenced from one sample in a study of blood T cells in healthy people across ages. The second PCR ran about 6 to 12 cycles with a sample-barcoded 5' primer and J-beta primers. TCRdb analysed the 5' RACE reads with MiXCR anew, one entry per CDR3 protein. The profile shows just under 550,000 distinct CDR3 sequences, around 24% of them singletons. These records were also assigned to another study, of T cells of mothers and their children.

The sequencing sample was made of blood. The source of these receptors is a boy younger than 18 in good health.

This chain uses TRBV7-2 with TRBJ2-5; 9 nucleotides align to TRBD2. The germline V gene has CDR1 SGHTA and CDR2 FQGNSA. Trimming cost V 1 base and J 4 bases; bases outside gene matches: 10. The CDR3 contains 17 residues. CDR3 sequence: CASSLVFSVLAGETQYF. In DNA form, the CDR3 reads TGTGCCAGCAGCTTAGTATTTTCCGTACTAGCGGGAGAGACCCAGTACTTC.

In its sample, this clonotype was seen many times. The chain uses TRBV20-1 and TRBJ2-5; either TRBD1 or TRBD2 may fit D (5 bases each). The V end lost 0 bases, the J end lost 2 bases, and 10 bases lay between the germline ends. Germline V gene lookup returns CDR1 DFQATT and CDR2 SNEGSKA (reference sequence). The CDR3 sequence is 14 residues long. The CDR3 here is CSAREGTSQETQYF. CDR3 in DNA: TGCAGTGCTAGAGAGGGGACCTCACAAGAGACCCAGTACTTC.

This clonotype has a handful of counts. The chain has TRBV7-2 and TRBJ1-1; tentative D call: TRBD1 (6 bases). Germline V CDR1 and CDR2: SGHTA, FQGNSA. CDR3 size: 16 residues. Trimming removed 5 bases from V and 6 bases from J, with 22 bases in between. CDR3 loop: CASSPLGGDPFAEAFF. The CDR3 DNA is TGTGCCAGCAGCCCGTTGGGGGGCGATCCATTCGCTGAAGCTTTCTTT. The full variable domain, its missing parts supplied by reference TRBV7-2 and TRBJ1-1, is GAGVSQSPSNKVTEKGKDVELRCDPISGHTALYWYRQSLGQGLEFLIYFQGNSAPDKSGLPSDRFSAERTGGSVSTLTIQRTQQEDSAVYLCASSPLGGDPFAEAFFGQGTRLTVV.

This clonotype was recorded a few times. This chain connects TRBV6-2 or TRBV6-3 to TRBJ2-7; 13 bases map to TRBD2. Germline CDR1 reads MNHEY; CDR2 reads SVGEGT. The CDR3 sequence is 15 residues long. V lost 10 bases, J lost 3 bases, and 9 bases stayed unmatched. The CDR3: CATSPGTSGDYEQYF. The CDR3 coding sequence is TGTGCCACCTCACCGGGGACTAGCGGGGACTACGAGCAGTACTTC.

This clonotype was recorded only once. A read error is likely, as this CDR3 ends without the conserved phenylalanine or tryptophan. The J gene is TRBJ2-4, the V gene TRBV9; 10 nucleotides match TRBD1. The CDR3 spans 18 residues. Trimming took 2 bases from V and 1 from J; bases not matched to a gene: 9. Germline CDR1 reads SGDLS; CDR2 reads YYNGEE. CDR3 protein: CASSVTGGSPGAKNIQYL. The CDR3 region has the DNA TGTGCCAGCAGCGTGACAGGGGGCTCCCCCGGGGCCAAAAACATTCAGTACCTC.

V is TRBV20-1 and J is TRBJ1-1; TRBD1 agrees at 8 bases. This CDR3 spans 13 amino acids. V dropped 3 bases and J dropped 4; count of bases not matched to a gene: 4. The germline V gene encodes CDR1 DFQATT and CDR2 SNEGSKA (reference sequence). The DNA of the CDR3 is TGCAGTGCTAGGAAGGACAGGGTCACTGAAGCTTTCTTT. This codes for CSARKDRVTEAFF.

The rearrangement uses TRBV29-1 and TRBJ1-2; D gene ambiguous. Per the germline V gene, CDR1 is SQVTM and CDR2 is ANQGSEA. Trimming stripped 0 bases from V and 4 bases from J, with 9 bases between. This CDR3 is 13 amino acids long. The CDR3 DNA follows: TGCAGCGTTGAAGATCCAGAAGGCTATGGCTACACCTTC. This gives the protein CSVEDPEGYGYTF.

Only a few counts were recorded for this clonotype. The chain combines TRBV7-2 with TRBJ1-2; possibly TRBD1 for D (6 bases). From germline, CDR1 is SGHTA and CDR2 FQGNSA. This CDR3 has 14 amino acids. Between the trimmed V and J ends, which lost 5 bases and 8 bases, there was a span of 18 bases. The CDR3 bases are TGTGCCAGCAGCGCGCACAGGGATATGAAAGGCTACACCTTC. Residues: CASSAHRDMKGYTF.

The rearrangement uses TRBV6-6 and TRBJ2-5; 8 bases match TRBD1. The J call is in doubt because the DNA end fits TRBJ2-7 better. Germline V CDR1 and CDR2: MNHNY, SVGAGI (reference sequence). The CDR3 has 13 amino acids. The CDR3, as DNA: TGTGCCATCGGACAGGGTTGGAGCTACGAGCAGTACTTC. Amino acid sequence: CAIGQGWSYEQYF.

This clonotype occurred many times. At one boundary the junction diverges from the germline segment, which might be a read error. The genes are TRBV7-9 and TRBJ2-5, with D hard to call. CDR1 and CDR2 (germline): SEHNR, FQNEAQ (reference sequence). The CDR3 loop spans 14 amino acids. CDR3 sequence reads: CASSLGTASYEQCF. The DNA for the CDR3 is TGTGCCAGCAGCTTAGGTACAGCGTCCTACGAGCAGTGCTTC.

The gene calls are TRBV3-1 and TRBJ1-6; maybe TRBD1 (5 bases). The CDR3 length is 16 residues. Trimming took 4 bases from V and 5 from J, leaving 15 bases between them. Germline V gene data show CDR1 as LGHDT and CDR2 as YNNKEL (reference sequence). The CDR3, as DNA: TGTGCCAGCAGCCGGGGGGGTGGGGGTGATAATTCACCCCTCCACTTT. The encoded protein is CASSRGGGGDNSPLHF.

The V gene is TRBV2, the J gene TRBJ2-3, with 9 bases that match TRBD1. Per germline, CDR1 SNHLY and CDR2 FYNNEI. This CDR3 spans 16 amino acids. V gave up 3 bases and J gave up 0 bases; unmatched junction bases: 4. CDR3 DNA sequence: TGTGCCAGCAGTGACGGGACAGGGTCTAGCACAGATACGCAGTATTTT. Amino acids: CASSDGTGSSTDTQYF. The whole variable domain, filled in from reference TRBV2 and TRBJ2-3, reads EPEVTQTPSHQVTQMGQEVILRCVPISNHLYFYWYRQILGQKVEFLVSFYNNEISEKSEIFDDQFSVERPDGSNFTLKIRSTKLEDSAMYFCASSDGTGSSTDTQYFGPGTRLTVL.

This clonotype was detected a few times. The chain is built from TRBV4-1 and TRBJ1-1; 8 bases agree with TRBD1. Trimming removed 0 bases from V and 3 bases from J; junction bases left unmatched: 12. This CDR3 comprises 18 residues. Germline V CDR1 and CDR2: MGHRA, YSYEKL. The CDR3 nucleotides read TGCGCCAGCAGCCAAGAGGCTCCAGGACAGGGCTGGTACACTGAAGCTTTCTTT. Its translation is CASSQEAPGQGWYTEAFF.